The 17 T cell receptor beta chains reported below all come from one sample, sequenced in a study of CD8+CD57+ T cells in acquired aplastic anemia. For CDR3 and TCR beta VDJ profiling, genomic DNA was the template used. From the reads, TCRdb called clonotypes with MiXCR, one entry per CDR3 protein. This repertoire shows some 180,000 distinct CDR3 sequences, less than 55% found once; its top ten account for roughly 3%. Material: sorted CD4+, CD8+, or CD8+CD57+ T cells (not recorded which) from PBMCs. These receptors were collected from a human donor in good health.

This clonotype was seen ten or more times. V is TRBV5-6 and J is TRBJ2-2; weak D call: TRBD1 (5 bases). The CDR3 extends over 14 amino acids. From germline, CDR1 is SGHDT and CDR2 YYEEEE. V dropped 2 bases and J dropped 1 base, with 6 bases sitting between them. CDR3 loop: CASSFGQNTGELFF. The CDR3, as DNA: TGTGCCAGCAGCTTCGGACAGAACACCGGGGAGCTGTTTTTT.

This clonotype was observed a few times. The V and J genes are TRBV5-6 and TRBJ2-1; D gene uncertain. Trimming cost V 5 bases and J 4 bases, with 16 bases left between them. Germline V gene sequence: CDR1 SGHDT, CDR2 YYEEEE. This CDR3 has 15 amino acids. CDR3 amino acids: CASSDSEGRYNEQFF. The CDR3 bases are TGTGCCAGCAGTGACTCAGAAGGCAGATACAATGAGCAGTTCTTC.

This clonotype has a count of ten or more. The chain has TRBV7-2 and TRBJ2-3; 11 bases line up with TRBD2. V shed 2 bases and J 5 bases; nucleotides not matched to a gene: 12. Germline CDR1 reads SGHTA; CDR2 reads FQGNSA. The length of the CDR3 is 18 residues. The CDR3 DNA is TGTGCCAGCAGCTTACGACCACGGCTAGCGGGAGGATTAGATACGCAGTATTTT. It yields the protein CASSLRPRLAGGLDTQYF.

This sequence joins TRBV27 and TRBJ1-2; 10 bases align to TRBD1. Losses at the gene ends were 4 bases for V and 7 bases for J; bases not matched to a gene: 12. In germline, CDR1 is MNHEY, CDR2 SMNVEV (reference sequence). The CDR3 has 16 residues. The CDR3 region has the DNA TGTGCCAGCAGTTCAACAGACAGGGGGCGCTATGGTGGCTACACCTTC. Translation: CASSSTDRGRYGGYTF.

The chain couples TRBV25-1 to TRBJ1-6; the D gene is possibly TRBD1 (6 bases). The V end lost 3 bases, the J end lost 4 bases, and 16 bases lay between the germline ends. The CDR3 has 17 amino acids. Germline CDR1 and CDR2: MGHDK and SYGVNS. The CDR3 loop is CASSDDGRRGYNSPLHF. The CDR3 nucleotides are TGTGCCAGCAGTGACGACGGCAGAAGGGGGTATAATTCACCCCTCCACTTT.

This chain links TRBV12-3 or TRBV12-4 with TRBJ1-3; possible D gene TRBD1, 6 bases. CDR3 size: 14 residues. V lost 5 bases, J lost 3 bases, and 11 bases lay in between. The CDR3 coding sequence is TGTGCCAGCAGTGAACAGGGTTATGGAAACACCATATATTTT. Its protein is CASSEQGYGNTIYF.

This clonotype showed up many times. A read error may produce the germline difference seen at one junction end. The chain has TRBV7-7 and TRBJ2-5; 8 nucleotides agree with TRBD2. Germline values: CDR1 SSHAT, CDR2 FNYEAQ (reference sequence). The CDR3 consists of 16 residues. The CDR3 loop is CASSQLTAGVGETQYF. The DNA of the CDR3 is TGTGCTAGCAGCCAACTCACAGCGGGAGTGGGGGAGACCCAGTACTTC.

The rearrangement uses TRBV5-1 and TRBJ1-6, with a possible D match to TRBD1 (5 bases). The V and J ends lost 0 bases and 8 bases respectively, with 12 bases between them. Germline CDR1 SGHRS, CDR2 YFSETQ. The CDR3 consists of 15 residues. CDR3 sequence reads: CASSLARVADSPLHF. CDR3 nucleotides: TGCGCCAGCAGCTTGGCCAGGGTGGCGGATTCACCCCTCCACTTT.

CDR3 sequence: CSAETSGRLTYEQYF. The CDR3 coding sequence is TGCAGTGCCGAGACTAGCGGGAGGTTGACCTACGAGCAGTACTTC. The chain employs TRBV20-1 and TRBJ2-7, with 13 nucleotides matching TRBD2. Losses at the gene ends were 6 bases for V and 2 bases for J; bases not matched to a gene: 7. CDR3 size: 15 residues. Germline CDR1 and CDR2: DFQATT and SNEGSKA (reference sequence).

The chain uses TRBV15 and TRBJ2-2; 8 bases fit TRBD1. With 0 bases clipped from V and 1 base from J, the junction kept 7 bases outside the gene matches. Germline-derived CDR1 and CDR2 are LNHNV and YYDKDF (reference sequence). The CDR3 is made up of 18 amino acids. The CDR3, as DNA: TGTGCCACCAGCAGAGATGGGCAGGGGGCCTTGAACACCGGGGAGCTGTTTTTT. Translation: CATSRDGQGALNTGELFF.

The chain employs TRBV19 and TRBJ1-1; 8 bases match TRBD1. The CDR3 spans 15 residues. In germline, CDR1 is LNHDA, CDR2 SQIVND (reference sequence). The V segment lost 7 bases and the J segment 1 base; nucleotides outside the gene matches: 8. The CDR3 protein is CASIPRGTGNTEAFF. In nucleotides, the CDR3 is TGTGCCAGTATTCCGCGGGGGACAGGGAACACTGAAGCTTTCTTT.

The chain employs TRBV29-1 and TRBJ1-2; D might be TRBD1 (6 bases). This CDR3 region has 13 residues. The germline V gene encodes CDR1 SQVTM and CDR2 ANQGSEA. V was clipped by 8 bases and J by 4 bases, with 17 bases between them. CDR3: CSSFTGTSYGYTF. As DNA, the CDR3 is TGCAGCAGTTTTACCGGGACAAGCTATGGCTACACCTTC.

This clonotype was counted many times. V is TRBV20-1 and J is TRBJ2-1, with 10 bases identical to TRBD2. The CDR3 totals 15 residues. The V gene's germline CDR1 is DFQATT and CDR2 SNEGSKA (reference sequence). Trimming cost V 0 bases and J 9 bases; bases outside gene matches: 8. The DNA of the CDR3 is TGCAGTGCTAGAGATCTAGCGGGAGTACCGGGTGAGCAGTTCTTC. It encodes CSARDLAGVPGEQFF.

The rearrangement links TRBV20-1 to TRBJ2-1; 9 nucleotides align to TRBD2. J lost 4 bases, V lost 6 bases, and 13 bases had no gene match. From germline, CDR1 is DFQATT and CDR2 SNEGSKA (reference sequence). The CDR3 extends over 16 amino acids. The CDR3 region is CSAPKGLAGTYNEQFF. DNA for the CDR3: TGCAGTGCCCCGAAGGGGCTAGCGGGGACGTACAATGAGCAGTTCTTC.

Here the CDR3 reads CASSIRDLLGYSNQPQHF. The CDR3 coding sequence is TGTGCCAGTAGTATTCGGGACTTACTGGGCTATAGCAATCAGCCCCAGCATTTT. This rearrangement joins TRBV19 to TRBJ1-5, with D maybe TRBD1 (5 bases). CDR1 is LNHDA and CDR2 is SQIVND in the germline V gene (reference sequence). The V end lost 3 bases, the J end lost 0 bases, and 18 bases lay between the germline ends. The CDR3 contains 18 residues.

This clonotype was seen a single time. In nucleotides, the CDR3 is TGTGCCGGAAGTCCGGGACTAGCGGGAGGCCAAGAGACCCAGTACTTC. Its translation is CAGSPGLAGGQETQYF. The rearrangement uses TRBV3-1 and TRBJ2-5; 15 bases map to TRBD2. J gave up 1 base and V 11 bases, and 8 bases lay outside the gene matches. The CDR3 covers 16 residues. Germline values: CDR1 LGHDT, CDR2 YNNKEL (reference sequence).

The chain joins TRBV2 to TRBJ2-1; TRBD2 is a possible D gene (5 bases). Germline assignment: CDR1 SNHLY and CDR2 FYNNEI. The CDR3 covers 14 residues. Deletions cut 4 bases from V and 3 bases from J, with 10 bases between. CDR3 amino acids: CASSARGFYNEQFF. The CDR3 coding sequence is TGTGCCAGCAGTGCTCGAGGGTTCTACAATGAGCAGTTCTTC.